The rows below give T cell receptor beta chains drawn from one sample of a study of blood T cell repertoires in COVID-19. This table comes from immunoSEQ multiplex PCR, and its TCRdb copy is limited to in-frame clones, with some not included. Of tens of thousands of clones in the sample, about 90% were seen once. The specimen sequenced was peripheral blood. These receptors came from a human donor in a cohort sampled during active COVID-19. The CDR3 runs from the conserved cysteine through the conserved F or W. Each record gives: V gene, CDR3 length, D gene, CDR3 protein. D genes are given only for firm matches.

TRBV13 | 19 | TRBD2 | CASSLAQGQLAGHSYEQYF
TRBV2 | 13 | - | CASSVSREYEQFF
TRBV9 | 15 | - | CASSVLYSTRETQYF
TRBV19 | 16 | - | CASSTMTGISGNTIYF
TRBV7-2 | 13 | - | CASSPYKNTEAFF
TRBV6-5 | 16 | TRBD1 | CASSYSATGLFYGYTF
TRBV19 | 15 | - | CASMGGERRGTEAFF
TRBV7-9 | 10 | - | CASFTSEQFF
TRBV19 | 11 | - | CATSLGYEQYF
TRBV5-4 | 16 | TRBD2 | CASSLGTSGRRYEQYF
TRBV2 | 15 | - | CASSRYQSSTDTQYF
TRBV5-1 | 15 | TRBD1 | CASSPGQTNTGELFF
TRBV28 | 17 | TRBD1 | CASSSLGQGAELGGYTF
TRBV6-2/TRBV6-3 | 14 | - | CASSYSSRDQPQHF
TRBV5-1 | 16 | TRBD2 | CASSPGTSGSTDTQYF
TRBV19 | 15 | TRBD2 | CASSPRLAGVETQYF
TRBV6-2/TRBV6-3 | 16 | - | CASSPTTRSSYNEQFF
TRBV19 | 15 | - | CASTKRSRGDSPLHF
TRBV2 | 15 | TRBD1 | CASSGQGVGSGEQFF
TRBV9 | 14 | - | CASSVEVWDSRQYF
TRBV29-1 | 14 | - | CSAIHGPGSYEQYF
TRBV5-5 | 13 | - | CASSLQGPDTQYF
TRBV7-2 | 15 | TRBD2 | CASSKWTSATDTQYF
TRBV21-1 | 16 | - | CASSKSLLRSNTEAFF
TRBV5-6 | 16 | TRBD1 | CASSLVQGANTGELFF
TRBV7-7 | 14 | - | CASSLGRGQETQYF
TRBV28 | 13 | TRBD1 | CASRGQDNQPQHF
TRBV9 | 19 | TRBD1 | CASSVEDRGIDSGANVLTF
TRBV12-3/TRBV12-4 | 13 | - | CASSFQTDTEAFF
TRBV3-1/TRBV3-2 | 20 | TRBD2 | CASSQDKSGNKPQSYNEQFF
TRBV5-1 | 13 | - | CASSMTGQETQYF
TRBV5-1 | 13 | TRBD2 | CASSLAGRSEQYF
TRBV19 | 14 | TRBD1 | CASSTTVQGGEQYF
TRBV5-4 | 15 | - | CASSSGTLLNEKLFF
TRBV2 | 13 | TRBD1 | CASGGTGPYEQYF
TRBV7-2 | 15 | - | CASSSEGATNEKLFF
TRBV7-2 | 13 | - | CASSLANLETQYF
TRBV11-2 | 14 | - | CASSLSRVTDTQYF
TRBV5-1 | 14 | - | CASSSQGGNTEAFF
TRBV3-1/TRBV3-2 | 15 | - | CAGERQPRKGNTIYF
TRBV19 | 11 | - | CASSGQYTIYF
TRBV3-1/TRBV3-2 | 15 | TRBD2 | CASRVLAANTGELFF
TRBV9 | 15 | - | CASSVEGGDQETQYF
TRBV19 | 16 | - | CASHSAGESKVGGYTF
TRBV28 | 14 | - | CASTQSGVAYGYTF